This T cell receptor (beta chain) was recorded in a study of cytomegalovirus exposure and HLA in healthy donors. Overall study: Across some 400 genotyped donors, 81% landed in the Caucasian-associated ancestry cluster. Study-wide results and limits: Earlier analysis looked at TCR beta V segments, and most were productive about 87% or about 30% of the time. More clonal expansion characterized HLA-associated TCR beta chains than equally common others in a later analysis.

CDR3 size: 13 residues. The germline V gene encodes CDR1 WNHNN and CDR2 SYGVQD (reference sequence). Trimming took off 8 bases at V and 5 bases at J, with 15 bases between the two ends. The PCR made use of 60 Vbeta and 13 Jbeta primers. The method was immunoSEQ multiplex PCR; TCRdb's version includes in-frame clones alone and lacks a portion of them. The data show around 150,000 clones, nearly 80% seen once. A word on this clone: Its specificity is not known.

V and J are TRBV10-1 and TRBJ1-1; D gene uncertain. The sample was PBMCs. This TCR derives from a middle-aged woman in good health and CMV-seronegative. CDR3 protein: CASRRERSTEAFF. Written as DNA, the CDR3 is TGCGCCAGCCGCCGGGAACGGTCGACTGAAGCTTTCTTT.